The 10 T cell receptor beta chains in this list originate from one sample, sequenced in a study of cytomegalovirus exposure and HLA in healthy donors. Amplification used 60 Vbeta primers and 13 Jbeta primers. Produced via immunoSEQ multiplex PCR; TCRdb's table is partial and in-frame only. Listed are about 83,000 clones; approximately 4.2% falls within the top ten. Input material: PBMCs. All receptors derive from a man aged 18 to 29 in good health and CMV-seropositive.

This sequence joins TRBV6-1 and TRBJ2-7; 8 bases agree with TRBD1. V trimming: 3 bases; J trimming: 2 bases; junction bases outside the gene matches: 9. The CDR3 consists of 16 residues. Germline CDR1 and CDR2: MNHNS and SASEGT. CDR3 coding DNA: TGTGCCAGCAGTGAGGACCGGACAGGGTTGACCTACGAGCAGTACTTC. It translates to CASSEDRTGLTYEQYF.

CDR3 DNA sequence: TGTGCCAGCAGCTTAGTAGGGGCAAATCAGCCCCAGCATTTT. As protein: CASSLVGANQPQHF. The chain recombines TRBV11-2 with TRBJ1-5, with D possibly matching TRBD1 (5 bases). Germline assignment: CDR1 SGHAT and CDR2 FQNNGV. Trimming pared 1 base from V and 4 bases from J, leaving 8 bases between. The CDR3 is 14 amino acids.

V usage is TRBV28 and J usage is TRBJ1-5; weak D call: TRBD1 (5 bases). The CDR3 contains 16 residues. The V gene lost 10 bases and the J gene lost 9 bases, with 28 bases spanning the gap. The germline V gene encodes CDR1 MDHEN and CDR2 SYDVKM. The CDR3 DNA is TGTGCCACGAGGCCAAGCAGGGACTTGTTATTTCGGCCCCAGCATTTT. Its translation: CATRPSRDLLFRPQHF.

The V gene is TRBV5-1, the J gene TRBJ1-3; D remains ambiguous. V lost 3 bases, J lost 2 bases, and 9 bases lay in between. Germline CDR1 reads SGHRS; CDR2 reads YFSETQ. This CDR3 spans 14 amino acids. CDR3 in amino acids: CASSSDKAGNTIYF. The CDR3 DNA is TGCGCCAGCAGCTCCGACAAGGCTGGAAACACCATATATTTT.

This sequence joins TRBV4-2 and TRBJ2-5; TRBD1 matches at 10 bases. J lost 4 bases, V lost 0 bases, and 11 bases had no gene match. Germline lookup yields CDR1 LGHNA and CDR2 YNFKEQ. This CDR3 contains 18 residues. DNA for the CDR3: TGTGCCAGCAGCCAAGAGACAGGGGGCGGGTTGAAAGGAGAGACCCAGTACTTC. It is translated as CASSQETGGGLKGETQYF.

The genes are TRBV2 and TRBJ1-2; maybe TRBD1 (5 bases). V was trimmed by 3 bases and J by 8 bases, leaving 16 bases between them. The CDR3 loop spans 14 amino acids. The germline V gene encodes CDR1 SNHLY and CDR2 FYNNEI. This chain's CDR3 is CASSENPGRKGYTF. In DNA, the CDR3 is TGTGCCAGCAGTGAGAACCCAGGGCGAAAGGGCTACACCTTC.

The chain combines TRBV11-1 with TRBJ2-3; TRBD2 is a possible D gene (5 bases). Between the trimmed V and J ends, which lost 3 bases and 1 base, there was a span of 8 bases. This CDR3 has 14 amino acids. Germline-derived CDR1 and CDR2 are SGHAT and FQDESV (reference sequence). CDR3 region: CASSFPGGTDTQYF. For the CDR3, the DNA is TGTGCCAGCAGCTTCCCCGGGGGCACAGATACGCAGTATTTT. Drawing the rest from reference TRBV11-1 and TRBJ2-3, the complete variable domain is EAEVAQSPRYKITEKSQAVAFWCDPISGHATLYWYRQILGQGPELLVQFQDESVVDDSQLPKDRFSAERLKGVDSTLKIQPAELGDSAMYLCASSFPGGTDTQYFGPGTRLTVL.

The chain is built from TRBV7-8 and TRBJ1-6, with a possible D match to TRBD1 (6 bases). The CDR3 loop spans 15 amino acids. Looked up from germline, CDR1 is SGHVS and CDR2 is FQNEAQ. Trimming shortened V by 1 base and J by 9 bases, and 13 bases separated the two germline ends. The CDR3 loop is CASSLEGHSASPLHF. DNA of the CDR3: TGTGCCAGCAGCTTAGAGGGACATTCAGCTTCACCCCTCCACTTT.

The rearrangement links TRBV4-1 to TRBJ1-5; D remains unclear. With 5 bases removed from V and 4 bases from J, the gap between germline ends came to 12 bases. Looked up from germline, CDR1 is MGHRA and CDR2 is YSYEKL. CDR3 length: 14 residues. The CDR3 is CASSAGRENQPQHF. CDR3 DNA sequence: TGCGCCAGCAGCGCAGGACGGGAAAATCAGCCCCAGCATTTT.

This sequence joins TRBV29-1 and TRBJ1-1; D is perhaps TRBD1 (6 bases). V gave up 4 bases and J gave up 1 base, with 16 bases separating them. CDR3 size: 15 residues. The germline V gene encodes CDR1 SQVTM and CDR2 ANQGSEA. The CDR3 bases are TGCAGCGTTGGACTTTTGAGGACAGCGAACACTGAAGCTTTCTTT. Its protein product is CSVGLLRTANTEAFF. Combining the CDR3 with reference TRBV29-1 and TRBJ1-1 gives the whole variable domain SAVISQKPSRDICQRGTSLTIQCQVDSQVTMMFWYRQQPGQSLTLIATANQGSEATYESGFVIDKFPISRPNLTFSTLTVSNMSPEDSSIYLCSVGLLRTANTEAFFGQGTRLTVV.